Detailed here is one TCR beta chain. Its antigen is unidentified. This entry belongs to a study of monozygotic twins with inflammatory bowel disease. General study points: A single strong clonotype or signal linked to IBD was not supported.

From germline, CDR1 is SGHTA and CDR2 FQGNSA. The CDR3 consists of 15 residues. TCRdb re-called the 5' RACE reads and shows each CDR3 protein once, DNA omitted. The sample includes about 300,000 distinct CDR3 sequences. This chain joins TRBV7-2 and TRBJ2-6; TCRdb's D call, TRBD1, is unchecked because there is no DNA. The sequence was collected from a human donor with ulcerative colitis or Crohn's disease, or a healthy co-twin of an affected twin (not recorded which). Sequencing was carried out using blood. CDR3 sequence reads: CASGQGASGANVLTF.